This TCR beta chain was obtained from a study of blood T cell repertoires in COVID-19. Original methodology: Researchers report that nucleated cell counts were estimated from reference gene primer amplification. Clones were sequenced by immunoSEQ multiplex PCR, and TCRdb holds only the in-frame ones, with some missing. V, J and clone size were drawn from that table, and D and trimming were deduced from the DNA. The data hold tens of thousands of clones, with 86% observed a single time. The germline gives CDR1 LNHDA, CDR2 SQIVND (reference sequence). The CDR3 is 14 residues long. With 6 bases clipped from V and 5 bases from J, the junction kept 8 bases outside the gene matches.

The gene calls are TRBV19 and TRBJ1-2; 8 nucleotides agree with TRBD1. Sequencing input: peripheral blood. This TCR was recovered from a man aged 50 to 60 with active or convalescent COVID-19. CDR3 protein: CASRDGQGGYGYTF. CDR3 nucleotide sequence: TGTGCCAGTAGAGATGGACAGGGCGGGTATGGCTACACCTTC. The full variable domain, rest sourced from reference TRBV19 and TRBJ1-2, is DGGITQSPKYLFRKEGQNVTLSCEQNLNHDAMYWYRQDPGQGLRLIYYSQIVNDFQKGDIAEGYSVSREKKESFPLTVTSAQKNPTAFYLCASRDGQGGYGYTFGSGTRLTVV.